This T cell receptor (beta chain) stems from a study of post-analysis software for immune sequencing data. Background on the study: Relapsing-remitting, secondary progressive and progressive-relapsing forms made up the multiple sclerosis disease courses.

In germline, CDR1 is KGHSH, CDR2 LQKENI. V shed 1 base and J 4 bases; nucleotides not matched to a gene: 9. This CDR3 is 17 amino acids long. TCR beta libraries were prepared from cDNA with unique molecular identifiers. T cells numbering roughly 1 to 11 million yielded cDNA molecules that totaled about 500,000. One entry per CDR3 protein, called by TCRdb with MiXCR from the PCR reads. The repertoire has 750,000 to 950,000 distinct CDR3 sequences, under 70% of them found once; the top ten carry 4% to 5.5%. General observations from the study: Normalized Chao1 diversity in multiple sclerosis patients fell significantly below that of controls. Relative to controls, patients had a few TRBV segments at higher frequency, with TRBV5-6, TRBV5-1 and TRBV20-1 among these. Co-batched samples clustered tightly together by F measure.

Turning to this clonotype: The target antigen is unknown.

Sequencing was done on a sample of blood. This TCR was recovered from a girl aged 5 to 17 with multiple sclerosis. This chain links TRBV18 with TRBJ2-1; 8 nucleotides agree with TRBD2. The CDR3 coding sequence is TGTGCCAGCTCACCACTGGGTCCTAGCGGGCCTTACAATGAGCAGTTCTTC. Translating gives CASSPLGPSGPYNEQFF. The full variable domain, completed using reference TRBV18 and TRBJ2-1, is NAGVMQNPRHLVRRRGQEARLRCSPMKGHSHVYWYRQLPEEGLKFMVYLQKENIIDESGMPKERFSAEFPKEGPSILRIQQVVRGDSAAYFCASSPLGPSGPYNEQFFGPGTRLTVL.